Listed below are T cell receptor beta chains from one sample, sequenced in a study of CD8+ T cells in alopecia areata. The table came from immunoSEQ multiplex PCR; TCRdb's copy has only in-frame clones and leaves some out. The table shows about 290,000 clones, with about 62% occurring only once. This material consisted of CD4+ T cells sorted from blood, taken at week 24, from a patient treated with tofacitinib. The receptors come from a human donor with alopecia areata. Both conserved end residues are part of each CDR3. The order of the fields is J gene, V gene, clone size, D gene, CDR3 protein, CDR3 DNA. The D gene is left open where the match is weak. Part of the rows lack a size; the others show once, few, many or a class for expanded clones.

J gene: TRBJ1-5; V gene: TRBV29-1; clone size: .; D gene: .; CDR3 protein: CSVEDVGGPQHF; CDR3 DNA: TGCAGCGTTGAAGATGTAGGGGGTCCCCAGCATTTT
J gene: TRBJ1-5; V gene: TRBV28; clone size: .; D gene: .; CDR3 protein: CASSSGALGNQPQHF; CDR3 DNA: TGTGCCAGCAGTTCAGGGGCCTTGGGCAATCAGCCCCAGCATTTT
J gene: TRBJ1-1; V gene: TRBV29-1; clone size: .; D gene: .; CDR3 protein: CSVERGMNTEAFF; CDR3 DNA: TGCAGCGTTGAACGGGGTATGAACACTGAAGCTTTCTTT
J gene: TRBJ1-2; V gene: TRBV6-1; clone size: once; D gene: .; CDR3 protein: CASKTDANYGYTF; CDR3 DNA: TGTGCCAGCAAAACGGACGCAAACTATGGCTACACCTTC
J gene: TRBJ1-5; V gene: TRBV6-5; clone size: .; D gene: .; CDR3 protein: CASSDNSFGQPQHF; CDR3 DNA: TGTGCCAGCAGTGACAACTCCTTTGGGCAGCCCCAGCATTTT
J gene: TRBJ1-2; V gene: TRBV30; clone size: .; D gene: .; CDR3 protein: CAWSDRDDYGYTF; CDR3 DNA: TGTGCCTGGAGTGACAGGGACGACTATGGCTACACCTTC
J gene: TRBJ2-3; V gene: TRBV15; clone size: few; D gene: TRBD1; CDR3 protein: CATSRDRGQGENTQYF; CDR3 DNA: TGTGCCACCAGCAGAGATCGGGGACAGGGCGAGAATACGCAGTATTTT
J gene: TRBJ2-3; V gene: TRBV5-4; clone size: .; D gene: .; CDR3 protein: CASSLVRGGWGDTQYF; CDR3 DNA: TGTGCCAGCAGCTTGGTCAGGGGGGGCTGGGGAGATACGCAGTATTTT
J gene: TRBJ2-1; V gene: TRBV4-1; clone size: .; D gene: TRBD1; CDR3 protein: CASSQRRGTLYNEQFF; CDR3 DNA: TGCGCCAGCAGCCAGCGCAGGGGGACCCTCTACAATGAGCAGTTCTTC
J gene: TRBJ2-5; V gene: TRBV27; clone size: once; D gene: .; CDR3 protein: CASSPNNRGGYETQYF; CDR3 DNA: TGTGCCAGCAGTCCAAACAACAGGGGGGGATACGAGACCCAGTACTTC
J gene: TRBJ2-4; V gene: TRBV30; clone size: .; D gene: TRBD1; CDR3 protein: CAWSVNHGTGDNYF; CDR3 DNA: TGTGCCTGGAGTGTCAATCACGGGACAGGGGATAACTACTTC
J gene: TRBJ1-5; V gene: TRBV5-1; clone size: .; D gene: TRBD1; CDR3 protein: CASSLGGQGHQPQHF; CDR3 DNA: TGCGCCAGCAGCTTGGGGGGACAGGGGCATCAGCCCCAGCATTTT
J gene: TRBJ2-7; V gene: TRBV29-1; clone size: .; D gene: .; CDR3 protein: CSVGTSWEQYF; CDR3 DNA: TGCAGCGTTGGGACGTCATGGGAGCAGTACTTC
J gene: TRBJ2-7; V gene: TRBV5-1; clone size: .; D gene: TRBD1; CDR3 protein: CASSARDRDTYEQYF; CDR3 DNA: TGCGCCAGCAGCGCACGGGACAGGGACACCTACGAGCAGTACTTC
J gene: TRBJ1-5; V gene: TRBV30; clone size: .; D gene: .; CDR3 protein: CAWSVQAGTYSNQPQHF; CDR3 DNA: TGTGCCTGGAGTGTACAGGCAGGGACGTATAGCAATCAGCCCCAGCATTTT
J gene: TRBJ2-5; V gene: TRBV7-8; clone size: few; D gene: TRBD2; CDR3 protein: CASSPAGVETQYF; CDR3 DNA: TGTGCCAGCAGCCCCGCGGGGGTCGAGACCCAGTACTTC
J gene: TRBJ2-3; V gene: TRBV4-2; clone size: .; D gene: TRBD2; CDR3 protein: CASSRRASGNTDTQYF; CDR3 DNA: TGTGCCAGCAGCCGGCGGGCTAGCGGGAACACAGATACGCAGTATTTT
J gene: TRBJ2-2; V gene: TRBV30; clone size: .; D gene: TRBD2; CDR3 protein: CAWSPGGGTGELFF; CDR3 DNA: TGTGCCTGGAGTCCCGGGGGGGGCACCGGGGAGCTGTTTTTT
J gene: TRBJ2-1; V gene: TRBV4-3; clone size: .; D gene: TRBD1; CDR3 protein: CASSRETGTGSSYNEQFF; CDR3 DNA: TGCGCCAGCAGCCGAGAGACCGGGACAGGGAGCTCCTACAATGAGCAGTTCTTC
J gene: TRBJ1-2; V gene: TRBV6-5; clone size: .; D gene: .; CDR3 protein: CASSYSRGTRGYTF; CDR3 DNA: TGTGCCAGCAGTTACTCCAGAGGGACGAGGGGCTACACCTTC
J gene: TRBJ1-1; V gene: TRBV11-3; clone size: .; D gene: TRBD1; CDR3 protein: CASSWDRSTEAFF; CDR3 DNA: TGTGCCAGCAGCTGGGACAGGTCCACTGAAGCTTTCTTT
J gene: TRBJ2-3; V gene: TRBV7-2; clone size: .; D gene: .; CDR3 protein: CASRRGATDTQYF; CDR3 DNA: TGTGCCAGCAGGAGAGGGGCCACAGATACGCAGTATTTT
J gene: TRBJ1-5; V gene: TRBV6-5; clone size: .; D gene: .; CDR3 protein: CASSARGLGQPQHF; CDR3 DNA: TGTGCCAGCAGTGCGCGAGGGTTGGGGCAGCCCCAGCATTTT
J gene: TRBJ1-6; V gene: TRBV7-2; clone size: once; D gene: .; CDR3 protein: CASSSRDSSPLHF; CDR3 DNA: TGTGCCAGCAGCTCCCGGGATTCTTCACCCCTCCACTTT
J gene: TRBJ1-2; V gene: TRBV18; clone size: .; D gene: .; CDR3 protein: CASSPQGDYGYTF; CDR3 DNA: TGTGCCAGCTCACCACAGGGGGACTATGGCTACACCTTC
J gene: TRBJ2-7; V gene: TRBV6-6; clone size: .; D gene: .; CDR3 protein: CASSPLGEGNEQYF; CDR3 DNA: TGTGCCAGCAGCCCACTGGGAGAGGGGAACGAGCAGTACTTC
J gene: TRBJ1-3; V gene: TRBV15; clone size: .; D gene: .; CDR3 protein: CATSRGMTNTIYF; CDR3 DNA: TGTGCCACCAGCAGAGGAATGACAAACACCATATATTTT
J gene: TRBJ2-3; V gene: TRBV4-1; clone size: .; D gene: .; CDR3 protein: CASSHRSTGSTDTQYF; CDR3 DNA: TGCGCCAGCAGCCACAGGTCGACGGGGAGCACAGATACGCAGTATTTT
J gene: TRBJ2-3; V gene: TRBV19; clone size: few; D gene: .; CDR3 protein: CASRYGDTQYF; CDR3 DNA: TGTGCCAGTAGGTATGGGGATACGCAGTATTTT
J gene: TRBJ2-1; V gene: TRBV2; clone size: .; D gene: TRBD1; CDR3 protein: CASSIGTGINEQFF; CDR3 DNA: TGTGCCAGCAGTATCGGGACAGGGATTAATGAGCAGTTCTTC
J gene: TRBJ2-2; V gene: TRBV19; clone size: few; D gene: .; CDR3 protein: CASSIRSGGELFF; CDR3 DNA: TGTGCCAGTAGTATCAGGTCGGGCGGGGAGCTGTTTTTT
J gene: TRBJ1-2; V gene: TRBV5-4; clone size: .; D gene: TRBD1; CDR3 protein: CASSPTGNYGYTF; CDR3 DNA: TGTGCCAGCAGCCCGACAGGGAACTATGGCTACACCTTC
J gene: TRBJ2-4; V gene: TRBV30; clone size: .; D gene: TRBD2; CDR3 protein: CAWSVSGGIAKNIQYF; CDR3 DNA: TGTGCCTGGAGTGTGAGCGGGGGGATAGCCAAAAACATTCAGTACTTC
J gene: TRBJ2-7; V gene: TRBV7-9; clone size: few; D gene: TRBD1; CDR3 protein: CASSPQTGYRRYEQYF; CDR3 DNA: TGTGCCAGCAGCCCTCAGACAGGGTACCGAAGGTACGAGCAGTACTTC
J gene: TRBJ2-7; V gene: TRBV19; clone size: .; D gene: TRBD1; CDR3 protein: CASTRTGESYEQYF; CDR3 DNA: TGTGCCAGTACTCGGACAGGGGAGAGCTACGAGCAGTACTTC
J gene: TRBJ2-7; V gene: TRBV13; clone size: .; D gene: .; CDR3 protein: CASSPPRGGPDEQYF; CDR3 DNA: TGTGCCAGCAGCCCCCCCCGTGGGGGACCCGACGAGCAGTACTTC
J gene: TRBJ1-6; V gene: TRBV27; clone size: .; D gene: TRBD1; CDR3 protein: CASRPNRQGKSPLHF; CDR3 DNA: TGTGCCAGCAGGCCCAACCGACAGGGCAAGTCACCCCTCCACTTT
J gene: TRBJ1-2; V gene: TRBV15; clone size: few; D gene: .; CDR3 protein: CATSRLQGPSYGYTF; CDR3 DNA: TGTGCCACCAGCAGACTGCAGGGGCCCTCCTATGGCTACACCTTC
J gene: TRBJ2-7; V gene: TRBV11-3; clone size: .; D gene: TRBD2; CDR3 protein: CASRLGTRGYEQYF; CDR3 DNA: TGTGCCAGCAGGCTGGGGACTAGAGGGTACGAGCAGTACTTC
J gene: TRBJ2-1; V gene: TRBV30; clone size: few; D gene: .; CDR3 protein: CAWTTDNEQFF; CDR3 DNA: TGTGCCTGGACTACAGACAATGAGCAGTTCTTC
J gene: TRBJ2-2; V gene: TRBV30; clone size: .; D gene: .; CDR3 protein: CAFTRGRVTGELFF; CDR3 DNA: TGTGCCTTTACCCGGGGCCGAGTCACCGGGGAGCTGTTTTTT